The 28 T cell receptor beta chains below all came from one sample that was sequenced in a study of CD8 T cells in Susac syndrome. An amount of RNA that ranged from roughly 0.45 to 1 ug was reverse transcribed with random hexamers. One entry per CDR3 protein, called by TCRdb with MiXCR from the immunoSEQ multiplex PCR reads. The sample holds 230,000 or so distinct CDR3 sequences, approximately 95% seen once. The sequencing sample was made of CD4+ T cells from PBMCs. The receptors shown here come from a human donor with multiple sclerosis.

This clonotype was observed a single time. The V gene is TRBV19, the J gene TRBJ1-6; no clear D. The germline CDR1 and CDR2 sequences are LNHDA and SQIVND (reference sequence). Trimming removed 1 base at V and 8 bases at J, with 9 bases between. The CDR3 runs to 14 residues. DNA of the CDR3: TGTGCCAGTAGTATAGCCGGGATGGATTCACCCCTCCACTTT. Translating it yields CASSIAGMDSPLHF.

This rearrangement joins TRBV4-1 to TRBJ2-3, with D perhaps matching TRBD2 (6 bases). V dropped 4 bases and J dropped 2 bases, with 19 bases sitting between them. From germline, CDR1 is MGHRA and CDR2 YSYEKL. The CDR3 consists of 17 residues. This CDR3 reads CASSREVGTSTTDTQYF. Written as DNA, the CDR3 is TGCGCCAGCAGCCGAGAAGTTGGGACTTCTACCACAGATACGCAGTATTTT.

The rearrangement joins TRBV29-1 to TRBJ2-1; D not resolved. CDR3 length: 13 amino acids. V gave up 1 base and J gave up 9 bases, with 13 bases separating them. Germline CDR1 SQVTM, CDR2 ANQGSEA. CDR3 DNA: TGCAGCGTTGAAGGCCCTCCACACAGTGAGCAGTTCTTC. This translates into CSVEGPPHSEQFF.

The chain employs TRBV3-1 and TRBJ2-7, with 10 bases aligning to TRBD2. This CDR3 has 16 residues. V lost 4 bases and J lost 5; bases outside the gene matches: 11. Germline V gene sequence: CDR1 LGHDT, CDR2 YNNKEL (reference sequence). As DNA, the CDR3 is TGTGCCAGCAGCCCCCGGGCTAGCGGGAGTATCCACGAGCAGTACTTC. This sequence encodes CASSPRASGSIHEQYF.

The CDR3 DNA follows: TGTGCCAGCAGTTCCTGGACAGGGCGAGCTTTCTTT. Protein product: CASSSWTGRAFF. V and J are TRBV27 and TRBJ1-1; 8 nucleotides agree with TRBD1. Germline CDR1 reads MNHEY; CDR2 reads SMNVEV (reference sequence). The CDR3 runs 12 residues. V trimming: 4 bases; J trimming: 10 bases; junction bases outside the gene matches: 5.

CDR3 nucleotide sequence: TGTGCCTGGAGTGTAGGGCTAGTAAATGAGCAGTTCTTC. The encoded protein is CAWSVGLVNEQFF. V usage is TRBV30 and J usage is TRBJ2-1; D ambiguous. This CDR3 is built from 13 residues. Per the germline V gene, CDR1 is GTSNPN and CDR2 is SVGIG (reference sequence). The ends were cut back, 0 bases at V and 7 bases at J, with 10 bases in the middle.

The CDR3 reads CASSVRASSYNEQFF. As DNA, the CDR3 is TGTGCCAGCAGCGTCAGGGCCAGCTCCTACAATGAGCAGTTCTTC. The chain couples TRBV11-1 to TRBJ2-1; D is perhaps TRBD1 (5 bases). Trimming took off 5 bases at V and 0 bases at J, with 11 bases between the two ends. CDR3 length: 15 residues. CDR1 is SGHAT and CDR2 is FQDESV in the germline V gene (reference sequence).

V is TRBV20-1 and J is TRBJ2-7; TRBD1 matches at 9 bases. The CDR3 length is 12 residues. Germline V gives CDR1 DFQATT, CDR2 SNEGSKA (reference sequence). V was clipped by 7 bases and J by 3 bases; unmatched bases: 4. As DNA, the CDR3 is TGCAGTGTCACAGGGGGCGGCTACGAGCAGTACTTC. As protein: CSVTGGGYEQYF.

The CDR3 DNA sequence: TGTGCCAGTAGTGCCAGGGAGCGGGTGAACACTGAAGCTTTCTTT. Translated, it gives CASSARERVNTEAFF. The V gene is TRBV19, the J gene TRBJ1-1; possible D gene TRBD1, 5 bases. Germline CDR1 is LNHDA and CDR2 is SQIVND (reference sequence). This CDR3 is built from 15 residues. Trimming stripped 5 bases from V and 0 bases from J, with 13 bases between.

This clonotype showed up just once. The chain combines TRBV6-5 with TRBJ2-7; 7 bases agree with TRBD2. Germline V gene sequence: CDR1 MNHEY, CDR2 SVGAGI. The CDR3 contains 15 residues. V dropped 0 bases and J dropped 2; count of bases not matched to a gene: 4. The CDR3 spells CASSYSLAEAYEQYF. CDR3 nucleotides: TGTGCCAGCAGTTACTCCCTAGCGGAAGCCTACGAGCAGTACTTC.

The genes are TRBV29-1 and TRBJ2-7, with D unresolved. CDR1 is SQVTM, CDR2 ANQGSEA, per germline. With 1 base removed from V and 2 bases from J, the gap between germline ends came to 12 bases. The CDR3 totals 14 residues. CDR3 nucleotide sequence: TGCAGCGTTGAAGTTGCCCCGATTCCCTACGAGCAGTACTTC. Its protein is CSVEVAPIPYEQYF.

The chain uses TRBV29-1 and TRBJ2-5; D unclear. Germline V lookup: CDR1 SQVTM, CDR2 ANQGSEA. Trimming cost V 5 bases and J 7 bases, with 14 bases left between them. The CDR3 is 12 residues long. The CDR3 protein is CSVHQAGWTQYF. In DNA, the CDR3 is TGCAGCGTTCACCAAGCTGGGTGGACCCAGTACTTC.

The rearrangement uses TRBV20-1 and TRBJ1-3; D unclear. The CDR3 has 14 amino acids. Trimming shortened V by 3 bases and J by 1 base, and 10 bases separated the two germline ends. Looked up from germline, CDR1 is DFQATT and CDR2 is SNEGSKA (reference sequence). The CDR3 DNA sequence: TGCAGTGCTAGGGCCAGCACATCTGGAAACACCATATATTTT. Translation: CSARASTSGNTIYF.

The rearrangement links TRBV2 to TRBJ2-4; D remains unclear. V lost 7 bases to trimming and J lost 0 bases, with 10 bases between them. CDR1 and CDR2 (germline): SNHLY, FYNNEI. The CDR3 is 14 amino acids. The CDR3 loop is CASMKELAKNIQYF. The CDR3 DNA sequence: TGTGCCAGCATGAAGGAATTAGCCAAAAACATTCAGTACTTC.

The chain combines TRBV12-3 or TRBV12-4 with TRBJ1-1; 10 positions match TRBD1. The CDR3 is 16 amino acids. V gave up 6 bases and J gave up 0 bases; unmatched junction bases: 7. CDR3 DNA: TGTGCCAGCAGCCGACCGACAGGGGGCATGAACACTGAAGCTTTCTTT. Amino acid sequence: CASSRPTGGMNTEAFF.

In its sample, this clonotype was seen once. The chain links TRBV14 to TRBJ1-1; D is perhaps TRBD1 (6 bases). The germline V and J ends were trimmed by 2 bases and 1 base, with 11 bases remaining between them. CDR3 length: 15 residues. From germline, CDR1 is SGHDN and CDR2 FVKESK. The CDR3 DNA reads as TGTGCCAGCAGCCAACTGACAGGCGAGAACACTGAAGCTTTCTTT. Its translation is CASSQLTGENTEAFF.

The chain links TRBV7-3 to TRBJ2-3; D is uncertain. CDR3 length: 15 amino acids. Per germline, CDR1 SGHTA and CDR2 FQGTGA. Trimming shortened V by 3 bases and J by 0 bases, and 10 bases separated the two germline ends. CDR3 in DNA: TGTGCCAGCAGCTTCCGGCTACAGAGCACAGATACGCAGTATTTT. As protein: CASSFRLQSTDTQYF.

The V gene is TRBV6-5, the J gene TRBJ2-1; 8 bases map to TRBD2. CDR1 MNHEY and CDR2 SVGAGI come from the germline V gene. The CDR3 has 14 residues. Losses at the gene ends were 7 bases for V and 9 bases for J; bases not matched to a gene: 11. The CDR3 loop reads CASKREQVVTEQFF. In DNA form, the CDR3 reads TGTGCCAGCAAGCGGGAGCAGGTGGTGACTGAGCAGTTCTTC.

This clonotype has only one observation. The chain carries TRBV28 and TRBJ2-1; possible D gene TRBD1, 6 bases. Trimming cost V 6 bases and J 4 bases, with 10 bases left between them. The CDR3 has 13 residues. Germline V CDR1 and CDR2: MDHEN, SYDVKM. CDR3 nucleotides: TGTGCCAGCAGAGCCCAGGGGTACAATGAGCAGTTCTTC. It translates to CASRAQGYNEQFF.

V and J are TRBV30 and TRBJ1-4, with D maybe TRBD1 (5 bases). The CDR3 sequence is 14 residues long. Germline V gene data show CDR1 as GTSNPN and CDR2 as SVGIG (reference sequence). Trimming left V 1 base short and J 8 bases short, with 14 bases between. CDR3 residues: CAWSAGGLGEKLFF. The CDR3 DNA follows: TGTGCCTGGAGTGCGGGGGGACTTGGGGAAAAACTGTTTTTT.

The CDR3 bases are TGTGCCAGCAGCGTTGGGGTTCAGGGGAACACTGAAGCTTTCTTT. It translates to CASSVGVQGNTEAFF. This chain connects TRBV9 to TRBJ1-1, with D possibly being TRBD1 (5 bases). The V gene lost 2 bases and the J gene lost 1 base, with 12 bases spanning the gap. This CDR3 has 15 residues. Germline V gene lookup returns CDR1 SGDLS and CDR2 YYNGEE.

CDR3 DNA: TGTGCCAGCAGCCAAGAATGGCAGCAGAAAAACATTCAGTACTTC. Translation gives CASSQEWQQKNIQYF. The chain uses TRBV4-2 and TRBJ2-4, with unresolved D. The CDR3 runs to 15 residues. Germline V CDR1 and CDR2: LGHNA, YNFKEQ. V lost 0 bases and J lost 4, with 10 bases in between.

In DNA, the CDR3 is TGTGCCAGCAGCCAACGCCGGGACAGGGCTGGCGGGGAGACCCAGTACTTC. Its protein is CASSQRRDRAGGETQYF. The V call is TRBV4-2, the J call TRBJ2-5, with TRBD1 identical over 9 bases. The junction had 12 bases not matched to a gene; V was cut back by 2 bases and J by 5 bases. There are 17 residues in the CDR3. Germline CDR1 LGHNA, CDR2 YNFKEQ.

This chain connects TRBV29-1 to TRBJ1-5; 9 bases are shared with TRBD1. The CDR3 length is 13 residues. V gave up 5 bases and J gave up 5 bases; unmatched junction bases: 4. CDR1 and CDR2 (germline): SQVTM, ANQGSEA. The CDR3 bases are TGCAGCGTTCGGAGGGACAGGGATCAGCCCCAGCATTTT. Its protein is CSVRRDRDQPQHF.

The chain joins TRBV25-1 to TRBJ2-1; 7 bases align to TRBD1. The length of the CDR3 is 11 residues. V dropped 5 bases and J dropped 13; count of bases not matched to a gene: 5. The germline V gene has CDR1 MGHDK and CDR2 SYGVNS. This CDR3 is CASSTGVAQFF. The CDR3, as DNA: TGTGCCAGCAGTACAGGGGTGGCACAGTTCTTC.

The chain combines TRBV28 with TRBJ2-7, with D unresolved. CDR3 length equals 14 residues. V lost 5 bases and J lost 3, with 14 bases in between. Per germline, CDR1 MDHEN and CDR2 SYDVKM. CDR3 in amino acids: CASSQTSEYYEQYF. The CDR3 DNA follows: TGTGCCAGCAGTCAAACCTCAGAGTACTACGAGCAGTACTTC. Full variable domain (missing parts from reference TRBV28 and TRBJ2-7): DVKVTQSSRYLVKRTGEKVFLECVQDMDHENMFWYRQDPGLGLRLIYFSYDVKMKEKGDIPEGYSVSREKKERFSLILESASTNQTSMYLCASSQTSEYYEQYFGPGTRLTVT.

The CDR3 DNA reads TGCAGCGTTGTAGATTTAGCGTCCTCCTACGAGCAGTACTTC. Its translation: CSVVDLASSYEQYF. The chain links TRBV29-1 to TRBJ2-7, with D possibly matching TRBD2 (5 bases). The CDR3 length is 14 residues. The germline gives CDR1 SQVTM, CDR2 ANQGSEA. V lost 4 bases to trimming and J lost 0 bases, with 13 bases between them.

The chain carries TRBV12-3 or TRBV12-4 and TRBJ1-1; 8 nucleotides line up with TRBD1. V shed 6 bases, J shed 2 bases, and the junction held 5 bases outside the gene matches. The CDR3 contains 14 residues. In DNA form, the CDR3 reads TGTGCCAGCAGCTACAGGGGGATAAACACTGAAGCTTTCTTT. This sequence encodes CASSYRGINTEAFF.